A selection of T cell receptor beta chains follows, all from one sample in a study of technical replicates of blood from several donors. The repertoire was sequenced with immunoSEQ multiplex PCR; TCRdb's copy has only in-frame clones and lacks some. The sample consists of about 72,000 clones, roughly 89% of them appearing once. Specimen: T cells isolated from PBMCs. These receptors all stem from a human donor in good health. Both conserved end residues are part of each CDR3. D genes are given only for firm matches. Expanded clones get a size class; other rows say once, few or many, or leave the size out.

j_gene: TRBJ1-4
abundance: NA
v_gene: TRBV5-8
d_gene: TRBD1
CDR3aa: CASSYTGELAEKLFF
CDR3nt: TGTGCCAGCAGTTATACAGGGGAATTGGCTGAAAAACTGTTTTTT

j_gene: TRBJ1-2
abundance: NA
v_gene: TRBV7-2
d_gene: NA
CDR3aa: CASSLAVGAQDGYTF
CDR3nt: TGTGCCAGCAGCTTAGCGGTGGGGGCGCAGGATGGCTACACCTTC

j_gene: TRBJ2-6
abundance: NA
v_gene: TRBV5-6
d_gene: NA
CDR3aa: CASSLGGLPHVLTF
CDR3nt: TGTGCCAGCAGCTTGGGCGGGCTTCCCCACGTCCTGACTTTC

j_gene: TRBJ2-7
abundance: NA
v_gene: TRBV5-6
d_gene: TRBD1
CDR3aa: CASSPDRGLYEQYF
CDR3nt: TGTGCCAGCAGCCCAGACAGGGGGCTCTACGAGCAGTACTTC

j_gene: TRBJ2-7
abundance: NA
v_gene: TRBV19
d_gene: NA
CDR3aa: CASSIQGNEQYF
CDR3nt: TGTGCCAGTAGTATTCAGGGGAACGAGCAGTACTTC

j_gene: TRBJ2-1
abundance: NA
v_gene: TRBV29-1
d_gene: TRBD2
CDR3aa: CSVLTSGGGNEQFF
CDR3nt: TGCAGCGTTCTTACTAGCGGTGGGGGCAATGAGCAGTTCTTC

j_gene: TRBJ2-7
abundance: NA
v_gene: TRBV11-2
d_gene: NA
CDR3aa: CASSFSRGYEQYF
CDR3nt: TGTGCCAGCAGCTTCTCGCGCGGCTACGAGCAGTACTTC

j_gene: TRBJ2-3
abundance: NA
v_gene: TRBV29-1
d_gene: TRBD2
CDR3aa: CSARLAGARYIDTQYF
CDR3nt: TGCAGCGCGAGACTAGCGGGAGCGCGTTATATTGATACGCAGTATTTT

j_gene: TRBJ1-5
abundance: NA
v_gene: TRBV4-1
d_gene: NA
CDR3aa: CASSQIWEETQPQHF
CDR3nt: TGCGCCAGCAGCCAAATCTGGGAGGAAACTCAGCCCCAGCATTTT

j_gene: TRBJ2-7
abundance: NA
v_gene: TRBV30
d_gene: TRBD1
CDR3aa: CAWSFRGTGGGEQYF
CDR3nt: TGTGCCTGGAGTTTCCGGGGGACAGGGGGAGGCGAGCAGTACTTC

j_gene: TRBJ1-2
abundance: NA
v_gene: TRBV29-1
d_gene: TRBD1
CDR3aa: CSVLLGTGFLGGYTF
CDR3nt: TGCAGCGTTCTTCTGGGGACAGGGTTCCTCGGGGGCTACACCTTC

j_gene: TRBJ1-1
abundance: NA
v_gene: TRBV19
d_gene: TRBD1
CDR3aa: CASSRRTGRNTEAFF
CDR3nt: TGTGCCAGTAGTAGACGGACAGGGAGAAACACTGAAGCTTTCTTT

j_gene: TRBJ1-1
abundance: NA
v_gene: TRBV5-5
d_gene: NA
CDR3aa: CASSLAAENTEAFF
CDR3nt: TGTGCCAGCAGCTTGGCGGCGGAGAACACTGAAGCTTTCTTT

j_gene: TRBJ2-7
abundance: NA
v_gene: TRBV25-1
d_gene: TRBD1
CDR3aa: CASSHGTGDYEQYF
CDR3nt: TGTGCCAGCAGTCACGGGACAGGGGACTACGAGCAGTACTTC

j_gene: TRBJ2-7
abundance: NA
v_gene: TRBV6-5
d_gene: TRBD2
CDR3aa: CASSLVGRALYEQYF
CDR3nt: TGTGCCAGCAGTTTAGTCGGGAGGGCCTTATACGAGCAGTACTTC

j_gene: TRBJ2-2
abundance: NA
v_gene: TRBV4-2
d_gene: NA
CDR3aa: CASSPSRSTGELFF
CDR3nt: TGTGCCAGCAGCCCTTCTAGGTCTACCGGGGAGCTGTTTTTT

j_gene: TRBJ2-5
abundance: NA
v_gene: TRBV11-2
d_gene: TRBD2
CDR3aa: CASSAGTSGRTETQYF
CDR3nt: TGTGCCAGCAGCGCGGGAACTAGCGGGAGAACGGAGACCCAGTACTTC

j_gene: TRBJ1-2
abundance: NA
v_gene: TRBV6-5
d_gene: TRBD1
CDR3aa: CASRRDRGIIYGYTF
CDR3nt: TGTGCCAGCAGAAGGGACAGAGGCATTATCTATGGCTACACCTTC

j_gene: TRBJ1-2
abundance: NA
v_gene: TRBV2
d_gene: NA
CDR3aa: CASSGGENYGYTF
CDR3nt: TGTGCCAGCAGTGGAGGAGAGAACTATGGCTACACCTTC

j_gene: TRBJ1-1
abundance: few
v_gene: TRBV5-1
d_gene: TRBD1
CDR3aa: CASSLGQVEAFF
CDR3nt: TGCGCCAGCAGCCTAGGACAGGTTGAAGCTTTCTTT